This TCR beta chain was sequenced during a study of cytomegalovirus exposure and HLA in healthy donors. The PCR made use of 60 Vbeta and 13 Jbeta primers. Sequencing was performed with immunoSEQ multiplex PCR; in TCRdb, only in-frame clones are kept and a portion is missing. The sample carries 95,000 to 150,000 clones, around 66% recorded once. Sequenced sample: PBMCs. The receptor was derived from a woman in her thirties or forties in good health and CMV-seropositive.

The CDR3 loop is CASSPGQGNVGYGYTF. CDR3 DNA: TGTGCCAGCAGTCCCGGACAGGGTAATGTTGGCTATGGCTACACCTTC. The rearrangement links TRBV2 to TRBJ1-2; TRBD1 agrees at 8 bases. The CDR3 covers 16 residues. V was pared by 5 bases and J by 4 bases, with 12 bases of the junction left unmatched. Germline V CDR1 and CDR2: SNHLY, FYNNEI.